These T cell receptor beta chains were read from a single sample in a study of STAT5B mutations in CD4+ large granular lymphocyte leukemia. The method was immunoSEQ multiplex PCR; TCRdb's version includes in-frame clones alone and lacks a portion of them. The repertoire holds fewer than 30,000 clones, with around 72% as singletons. Input material: CD4+ T cells from blood buffy coats. These receptors all stem from a human donor in good health. The CDR3 runs from the conserved cysteine through the conserved F or W. D genes are given only for firm matches. For some rows the clone size is stated as once, few or many, or as a class when expanded; others skip it.

>TRBV6-6|NA|TRBJ1-5|NA
TGTGCCAGCAGTCCCCGGACATCCAATCAGCCCCAGCATTTT
CASSPRTSNQPQHF
>TRBV10-3|NA|TRBJ2-3|TRBD2
TGTGCCATCTTGGTAGCGGGAGCATCAGATACGCAGTATTTT
CAILVAGASDTQYF
>TRBV6-5|NA|TRBJ1-1|NA
TGTGCCAGCAGGCTGTCGTGGGACACTGAAGCTTTCTTT
CASRLSWDTEAFF
>TRBV28|once|TRBJ2-3|NA
TGTGCCAGCAGGTTGGGACAAGGTTTAACAGATACGCAGTATTTT
CASRLGQGLTDTQYF
>TRBV11-2|NA|TRBJ2-7|TRBD2
TGTGCCAGCAGCTCCACTAGCGGGACATACGAGCAGTACTTC
CASSSTSGTYEQYF
>TRBV28|NA|TRBJ1-5|NA
TGTGCCACCCGACCCAAAGGTGGCAATCAGCCCCAGCATTTT
CATRPKGGNQPQHF
>TRBV5-1|NA|TRBJ2-1|TRBD2
TGCGCCAGCAGATCGACTAGCGGGGGGGACAATGAGCAGTTCTTC
CASRSTSGGDNEQFF
>TRBV30|NA|TRBJ2-5|NA
TGTGCCTGGAGTCTGGCCCTCCAAGAGACCCAGTACTTC
CAWSLALQETQYF
>TRBV7-2|NA|TRBJ2-3|NA
TGTGCCAGCAGCTTAGTTCCCTTCACAGATACGCAGTATTTT
CASSLVPFTDTQYF
>TRBV7-2|NA|TRBJ2-5|NA
TGTGCCAGCAGCCTCGGTAGCCAGCAAGAGACCCAGTACTTC
CASSLGSQQETQYF
>TRBV2|NA|TRBJ1-1|NA
TGTGCCAGCAGTGCGACAGGGAACACTGAAGCTTTCTTT
CASSATGNTEAFF
>TRBV6-5|NA|TRBJ1-6|NA
TGTGCCAGCAGCCGGGGAAAGGATTCACCCCTCCACTTT
CASSRGKDSPLHF
>TRBV7-2|NA|TRBJ2-1|TRBD2
TGTGCCAGCAGAGTACTAGCGGGGGTTCCCCTCGATGAGCAGTTCTTC
CASRVLAGVPLDEQFF
>TRBV27|NA|TRBJ1-5|NA
TGTGCCAGCAGTCTGGGGGGGTTGGTATATCAGCCCCAGCATTTT
CASSLGGLVYQPQHF
>TRBV18|few|TRBJ1-2|NA
TGTGCCAGCTCAAGCGCCGGAAATGGCTACACCTTC
CASSSAGNGYTF
>TRBV27|NA|TRBJ1-2|NA
TGTGCCAGCACCTCCTCAGGAAGGGCTTATGGCTACACCTTC
CASTSSGRAYGYTF
>TRBV11-2|NA|TRBJ2-2|TRBD2
TGTGCCAGCAGCTTAGACCTGGCGGGGGGGCCGTTTGGCGGGGAGCTGTTTTTT
CASSLDLAGGPFGGELFF
>TRBV10-2|few|TRBJ2-7|NA
TGCGCCAGCAGTGAACGGTCGGGCTACGAGCAGTACTTC
CASSERSGYEQYF
>TRBV29-1|NA|TRBJ2-2|TRBD1
TGCAGCGTAGGACGGGGACAGGGGACCGGGGAGCTGTTTTTT
CSVGRGQGTGELFF
>TRBV5-1|NA|TRBJ2-1|NA
TGCGCCAGCAGCGGCTCGACGGTCTACAATGAGCAGTTCTTC
CASSGSTVYNEQFF
>TRBV29-1|NA|TRBJ1-2|NA
TGCAGCGTTGGATCCGCGCCCAGCCATGGCTACACCTTC
CSVGSAPSHGYTF
>TRBV5-1|NA|TRBJ2-3|TRBD1
TGCGCCAGCAGCTCACAGGGGCAAGATACGCAGTATTTT
CASSSQGQDTQYF
>TRBV7-2|NA|TRBJ2-1|NA
TGTGCCAGCAGCTTACAACAGAGCTCCTACAATGAGCAGTTCTTC
CASSLQQSSYNEQFF
>TRBV6-1|NA|TRBJ1-2|TRBD1
TGTGCCAGCAGTGAAGCGGACAGGGGCGGCTATGGCTACACCTTC
CASSEADRGGYGYTF
>TRBV18|NA|TRBJ2-5|TRBD2
TGTGCCAGCTCACCGGGGACTAGCGGACAAGAGACCCAGTACTTC
CASSPGTSGQETQYF
>TRBV27|NA|TRBJ1-4|NA
TGTGCCAGCAGTTTACGGCCGAATGAAAAACTGTTTTTT
CASSLRPNEKLFF
>TRBV9|NA|TRBJ2-1|TRBD2
TGTGCCAGCACTCGCGGGGGGGCCGTGTTCGAGCAGTTCTTC
CASTRGGAVFEQFF
>TRBV11-2|NA|TRBJ1-2|NA
TGTGCCAGCAGCTTAGGGGCCGAGTATGGCTACACCTTC
CASSLGAEYGYTF
>TRBV7-6|NA|TRBJ2-3|NA
TGTGCCAGCAGCTTACCCTACGATACGCAGTATTTT
CASSLPYDTQYF
>TRBV2|NA|TRBJ1-1|NA
TGTGCCAGCAGTGAAGACGCGGGGCGCACTGAAGCTTTCTTT
CASSEDAGRTEAFF
>TRBV4-2|NA|TRBJ2-7|NA
TGTGCCAGCAGCCAAGACTTCTACGAGCAGTACTTC
CASSQDFYEQYF
>TRBV7-7|NA|TRBJ2-3|NA
TGTGCTAGCAGCTTAGAGCTTAGTTCAGATACGCAGTATTTT
CASSLELSSDTQYF
>TRBV28|NA|TRBJ1-1|NA
TGTGCCAGCAGGATTCCGCGGACTGAAGCTTTCTTT
CASRIPRTEAFF
>TRBV28|NA|TRBJ1-1|NA
TGTGCCAGCAGTTTGCGGGGGGCCATGAACACTGAAGCTTTCTTT
CASSLRGAMNTEAFF
>TRBV28|NA|TRBJ1-3|NA
TGTGCCAGCAGTTTTAGTGCTACCGGAAACACCATATATTTT
CASSFSATGNTIYF
>TRBV10-3|NA|TRBJ2-2|NA
TGTGCCATCAGCACTTTTGGGGGGACCGGGACCGGGGAGCTGTTTTTT
CAISTFGGTGTGELFF
>TRBV28|NA|TRBJ2-3|TRBD2
TGTGCCAGCGAGGGAGGGATATCCACAGATACGCAGTATTTT
CASEGGISTDTQYF
>TRBV30|NA|TRBJ2-1|TRBD2
TGTGCCTGGAAACTAGCGGGGGGAACCAACTCCTACAATGAGCAGTTCTTC
CAWKLAGGTNSYNEQFF
>TRBV27|NA|TRBJ2-7|NA
TGTGCCAGCAGACAAGGGGTTCCCGCTACCTACGAGCAGTACTTC
CASRQGVPATYEQYF
>TRBV5-6|NA|TRBJ2-7|NA
TGTGCCAGCAGCTTGGGGCTCGGGGAGAGCGAGCAGTACTTC
CASSLGLGESEQYF
>TRBV6-5|NA|TRBJ2-1|NA
TGTGCCAGCAGTCGACTCTCGAGCAATCCCAATGAGCAGTTCTTC
CASSRLSSNPNEQFF
>TRBV5-5|NA|TRBJ1-2|TRBD1
TGTGCCAGCAGCTGGGAACAGGGGGCAGGTGGCTACACCTTC
CASSWEQGAGGYTF
>TRBV5-6|NA|TRBJ2-3|TRBD2
TGTGCCAGCAGCGATCTAGCGGGCCCCACAGATACGCAGTATTTT
CASSDLAGPTDTQYF
>TRBV6-5|NA|TRBJ1-1|NA
TGTGCCTCCCACAGGGAGGAAGCCGCTGAAGCTTTCTTT
CASHREEAAEAFF
>TRBV28|NA|TRBJ1-4|NA
TGTGCCAGCAGTTTGGGGGGGAGCGAAAAACTGTTTTTT
CASSLGGSEKLFF
>TRBV28|NA|TRBJ1-5|NA
TGTGCCAGCAGTGCAGGGCCCGATCAGCCCCAGCATTTT
CASSAGPDQPQHF
>TRBV19|NA|TRBJ1-1|TRBD1
TGTGCCAGTACCAAGACAGGGGGCCCCACTGAAGCTTTCTTT
CASTKTGGPTEAFF
>TRBV19|NA|TRBJ2-3|NA
TGTGCCAGTAAAGGGAGAGCTAGCACAGATACGCAGTATTTT
CASKGRASTDTQYF
>TRBV2|NA|TRBJ2-1|TRBD1
TGTGCCAGCAGTGGGGGGGACAGGGGCTACAATGAGCAGTTCTTC
CASSGGDRGYNEQFF
>TRBV7-6|NA|TRBJ1-2|NA
TGTGCCAGCAGCTATACCTGTGAATCGACCTATGGCTACACCTTC
CASSYTCESTYGYTF
>TRBV15|NA|TRBJ1-2|NA
TGTGCCACCAGCAGCGCCCTAGAGGGGGGGCGAGGCTACACCTTC
CATSSALEGGRGYTF
>TRBV19|NA|TRBJ1-2|NA
TGTGCCAGTAGTACACAGGGTAACTATGGCTACACCTTC
CASSTQGNYGYTF
>TRBV30|NA|TRBJ1-1|NA
TGTGCCTGGAGGTCGTCCGGGGGAACTGAAGCTTTCTTT
CAWRSSGGTEAFF
>TRBV27|NA|TRBJ2-1|NA
TGTGCCAGCCTTACCCCCGGGGAGGACAGCGCCTACAATGAGCAGTTCTTC
CASLTPGEDSAYNEQFF
>TRBV19|NA|TRBJ2-5|NA
TGTGCCAGTAGTACGGGGAAGGAGACCCAGTACTTC
CASSTGKETQYF
>TRBV28|NA|TRBJ2-7|NA
TGTGCCAGCAGTCTCCCGCAGACGGCCTACGAGCAGTACTTC
CASSLPQTAYEQYF
>TRBV10-1|NA|TRBJ1-2|NA
TGCGCCAGCAGTGACCCGACAGGAGCTAACTATGGCTACACCTTC
CASSDPTGANYGYTF
>TRBV30|NA|TRBJ1-2|TRBD1
TGTGCCTGGAGTGTAGAGACAGGGTCCAATGGCTACACCTTC
CAWSVETGSNGYTF
>TRBV9|NA|TRBJ1-2|NA
TGTGCCAGCAGCGCCCCCGACAGGCAAGCTAACTATGGCTACACCTTC
CASSAPDRQANYGYTF